The 27 T cell receptor beta chains reported below all come from one sample, sequenced in a study of CD8 T cells in Susac syndrome. Reverse transcription used about 0.45 to 1 ug RNA and random hexamers. From the immunoSEQ multiplex PCR reads, TCRdb called clonotypes with MiXCR, one entry per CDR3 protein. The data hold around 170,000 distinct CDR3 sequences, with roughly 95% observed a single time. The sequencing input was CD4+ T cells from PBMCs. These receptors came from a human donor with Susac syndrome.

This chain links TRBV20-1 with TRBJ2-3; the match to TRBD2 covers 7 bases. With V trimmed by 5 bases and J by 11 bases, 10 bases remained unmatched. Per the germline V gene, CDR1 is DFQATT and CDR2 is SNEGSKA (reference sequence). This CDR3 region has 12 residues. CDR3 nucleotide sequence: TGCAGTGCTGAGATACGGGCGGGAGAGCAGTATTTT. Its protein is CSAEIRAGEQYF.

The CDR3 here is CASSTTDSNTQYF. CDR3 sequence (DNA): TGTGCCAGCAGCACCACCGACAGTAATACGCAGTATTTT. The chain employs TRBV5-4 and TRBJ2-3; possibly TRBD1 for D (5 bases). This CDR3 spans 13 amino acids. CDR1 and CDR2 (germline): SGHNT, YYREEE (reference sequence). V shed 4 bases and J shed 7 bases, with 13 bases lying between them.

This chain connects TRBV5-1 to TRBJ2-2, with D uncertain. The CDR3 is 13 amino acids. In germline, CDR1 is SGHRS, CDR2 YFSETQ. V was pared by 4 bases and J by 6 bases, with 10 bases between. CDR3 bases: TGCGCCAGCAGCGGGAATTGGGCCGGGGAGCTGTTTTTT. Translation: CASSGNWAGELFF.

This rearrangement joins TRBV4-3 to TRBJ1-2, with TRBD1 matching over 8 bases. This CDR3 has 15 amino acids. J gave up 3 bases and V 0 bases, and 3 bases lay outside the gene matches. Germline V gives CDR1 LGHNA, CDR2 YSLEER. The CDR3 nucleotides read TGCGCCAGCAGCCAAGATTTGGGACAGGACTATGGCTACACCTTC. Translated: CASSQDLGQDYGYTF.

This clonotype came up a few times. The chain recombines TRBV28 with TRBJ1-2; D is ambiguous. This CDR3 is 13 amino acids long. Germline lookup yields CDR1 MDHEN and CDR2 SYDVKM. V was clipped by 5 bases and J by 4 bases, with 11 bases between them. The CDR3 nucleotides are TGTGCCAGCAGTCGCACAGATAGCTATGGCTACACCTTC. This translates into CASSRTDSYGYTF.

J is TRBJ2-2 and V is TRBV4-3, with TRBD2 matching 12 bases. V gave up 3 bases and J gave up 4 bases; unmatched junction bases: 6. Germline V gene data show CDR1 as LGHNA and CDR2 as YSLEER. The CDR3 sequence is 17 residues long. The CDR3 bases are TGCGCCAGCAGCCATCCCTTGACTAGCGGGGGCACCGGGGAGCTGTTTTTT. Residues: CASSHPLTSGGTGELFF.

The CDR3 region is CASSPGVYGYTF. In DNA form, the CDR3 reads TGTGCCAGCAGCCCCGGCGTCTATGGCTACACCTTC. The chain recombines TRBV6-5 with TRBJ1-2; no firm D call. This CDR3 spans 12 amino acids. Trimming cost V 6 bases and J 4 bases, with 9 bases left between them. In germline, CDR1 is MNHEY, CDR2 SVGAGI.

The chain is built from TRBV30 and TRBJ1-2; 9 nucleotides match TRBD1. Losses at the gene ends were 4 bases for V and 0 bases for J; bases not matched to a gene: 6. The V gene's germline CDR1 is GTSNPN and CDR2 SVGIG (reference sequence). CDR3 size: 15 residues. CDR3 in DNA: TGTGCCTGGACGGACAGGGGCAGATCTAACTATGGCTACACCTTC. Translating gives CAWTDRGRSNYGYTF.

This clonotype was seen a single time. The chain carries TRBV2 and TRBJ2-2; D uncertain. V lost 6 bases, J lost 0 bases, and 11 bases lay in between. CDR3 size: 15 residues. Germline-derived CDR1 and CDR2 are SNHLY and FYNNEI. This CDR3 reads CASRIHSANTGELFF. The CDR3 bases are TGTGCCAGCAGAATACATTCCGCGAACACCGGGGAGCTGTTTTTT.

This chain joins TRBV30 and TRBJ1-4; no firm D call. CDR1 is GTSNPN and CDR2 is SVGIG in the germline V gene (reference sequence). The CDR3 is 15 amino acids. V was trimmed by 0 bases and J by 6 bases, leaving 14 bases between them. The CDR3 DNA is TGTGCCTGGAGTGTACCCGGGAAGTGGGATGAAAAACTGTTTTTT. This translates into CAWSVPGKWDEKLFF. Full variable domain (outside the CDR3, taken from reference TRBV30 and TRBJ1-4): SQTIHQWPATLVQPVGSPLSLECTVEGTSNPNLYWYRQAAGRGLQLLFYSVGIGQISSEVPQNLSASRPQDRQFILSSKKLLLSDSGFYLCAWSVPGKWDEKLFFGSGTQLSVL.

The rearrangement links TRBV30 to TRBJ1-1; D is ambiguous. Germline CDR1 GTSNPN, CDR2 SVGIG (reference sequence). The CDR3 loop spans 12 amino acids. V dropped 4 bases and J dropped 6 bases, with 12 bases sitting between them. CDR3 DNA sequence: TGTGCCTGGACCCCCGGCAGGTCTGAAGCTTTCTTT. It yields the protein CAWTPGRSEAFF.

The rearrangement uses TRBV12-3 or TRBV12-4 and TRBJ2-7; D call uncertain. There are 13 residues in the CDR3. V lost 0 bases, J lost 2 bases, and 5 bases lay in between. The CDR3 protein is CASSLALAYEQYF. The CDR3 DNA sequence: TGTGCCAGCAGTTTAGCGTTGGCCTACGAGCAGTACTTC.

This chain links TRBV20-1 with TRBJ1-1; no firm D call. Trimming pared 6 bases from V and 0 bases from J, leaving 8 bases between. CDR3 length equals 12 residues. Germline lookup yields CDR1 DFQATT and CDR2 SNEGSKA (reference sequence). The CDR3 here is CSAPHMNTEAFF. The CDR3 nucleotides read TGCAGTGCGCCACACATGAACACTGAAGCTTTCTTT.

This chain joins TRBV18 and TRBJ2-3; D possibly corresponds to TRBD2 (5 bases). Trimming took off 2 bases at V and 2 bases at J, with 11 bases between the two ends. CDR1 is KGHSH and CDR2 is LQKENI in the germline V gene. The CDR3 runs 15 residues. CDR3 DNA sequence: TGTGCCAGCTCACCAGTTCGGACTGACACAGATACGCAGTATTTT. It yields the protein CASSPVRTDTDTQYF.

The chain joins TRBV15 to TRBJ2-4; D possibly corresponds to TRBD1 (6 bases). CDR1 is LNHNV and CDR2 is YYDKDF in the germline V gene (reference sequence). Trimming stripped 1 base from V and 6 bases from J, with 16 bases between. CDR3 size: 16 residues. CDR3 in amino acids: CATSRGFAQGTNIQYF. In DNA form, the CDR3 reads TGTGCCACCAGCAGAGGCTTCGCGCAGGGGACAAACATTCAGTACTTC.

The chain carries TRBV5-1 and TRBJ2-5; 9 bases match TRBD2. The germline gives CDR1 SGHRS, CDR2 YFSETQ. The CDR3 has 13 amino acids. The V and J ends lost 5 bases and 11 bases, in that order; junction bases with no gene match: 10. CDR3 residues: CASSAAGGDIQYF. CDR3 DNA: TGCGCCAGCAGTGCGGCGGGAGGGGATATTCAGTACTTC.

The table lists this clonotype with a count of one. The chain joins TRBV11-2 to TRBJ2-2; D is uncertain. The CDR3 has 14 residues. Germline assignment: CDR1 SGHAT and CDR2 FQNNGV. Trimming stripped 4 bases from V and 2 bases from J, with 8 bases between. The CDR3 region is CASSSVSNTGELFF. The CDR3 DNA sequence: TGTGCCAGCAGCTCCGTAAGCAACACCGGGGAGCTGTTTTTT.

The chain has TRBV29-1 and TRBJ1-3, with unresolved D. In germline, CDR1 is SQVTM, CDR2 ANQGSEA. The V end was cut by 6 bases, the J end by 0 bases, with 9 bases between. This CDR3 comprises 13 residues. For the CDR3, the DNA is TGCAGCGTCACAGTCAGCTCTGGAAACACCATATATTTT. Residues: CSVTVSSGNTIYF.

The chain couples TRBV29-1 to TRBJ2-7, with D possibly called TRBD1 or TRBD2 (5 bases each). The CDR3 loop spans 14 amino acids. V gave up 6 bases and J gave up 2 bases, with 17 bases separating them. Looked up from germline, CDR1 is SQVTM and CDR2 is ANQGSEA. This CDR3 reads CSVEWTTGTYEQYF. CDR3 in DNA: TGCAGCGTAGAATGGACAACGGGGACCTACGAGCAGTACTTC.

In its sample, this clonotype was seen once. This sequence joins TRBV20-1 and TRBJ1-4, with a possible D match to TRBD1 (6 bases). Germline CDR1 and CDR2: DFQATT and SNEGSKA (reference sequence). This CDR3 is 15 amino acids long. V lost 3 bases and J 1 base, leaving 12 bases between the germline ends. DNA of the CDR3: TGCAGTGCTAGCCTACAGGGAGGAACTAATGAAAAACTGTTTTTT. Translated, it gives CSASLQGGTNEKLFF.

J is TRBJ2-7 and V is TRBV5-6; weak D call: TRBD2 (5 bases). The germline gives CDR1 SGHDT, CDR2 YYEEEE. This CDR3 comprises 13 residues. Trimming removed 4 bases at V and 7 bases at J, with 15 bases between. The CDR3 protein is CASSRTDPGEQYF. CDR3 nucleotide sequence: TGTGCCAGCAGCCGGACGGACCCGGGGGAGCAGTACTTC.

This sequence joins TRBV19 and TRBJ2-2; D is perhaps TRBD1 or TRBD2 (5 bases each). This CDR3 spans 17 amino acids. V was trimmed by 6 bases and J by 7 bases, leaving 24 bases between them. Germline CDR1 is LNHDA and CDR2 is SQIVND (reference sequence). The chain's CDR3 is CASSPYPGQGNNGELFF. DNA for the CDR3: TGTGCCAGTAGCCCCTATCCGGGGCAGGGTAATAACGGGGAGCTGTTTTTT. Filled out from reference TRBV19 and TRBJ2-2, the complete variable domain reads DGGITQSPKYLFRKEGQNVTLSCEQNLNHDAMYWYRQDPGQGLRLIYYSQIVNDFQKGDIAEGYSVSREKKESFPLTVTSAQKNPTAFYLCASSPYPGQGNNGELFFGEGSRLTVL.

This CDR3 reads CASSVGGGTYNEQFF. CDR3 sequence (DNA): TGTGCCAGCAGCGTAGGGGGGGGCACCTACAATGAGCAGTTCTTC. This rearrangement joins TRBV9 to TRBJ2-1; D is perhaps TRBD2 (7 bases). Per germline, CDR1 SGDLS and CDR2 YYNGEE. The ends were cut back, 0 bases at V and 2 bases at J, with 9 bases in the middle. The CDR3 totals 15 residues.

The rearrangement uses TRBV6-7 and TRBJ2-5; TRBD1 aligns across 8 bases. TRBV6-7 is flagged as an ORF with uncertain function. The CDR3 covers 17 residues. The V segment lost 2 bases and the J segment 5 bases; nucleotides outside the gene matches: 13. The CDR3 sequence: CASSYPISGQGPETQYF. The CDR3 nucleotides are TGTGCCAGCAGTTACCCAATAAGCGGACAGGGTCCTGAGACCCAGTACTTC.

A few counts support this clonotype. The chain links TRBV12-3 or TRBV12-4 to TRBJ1-4; 10 bases line up with TRBD1. The CDR3 has 14 amino acids. J was trimmed by 5 bases and V by 8 bases; bases with no gene match: 5. CDR3 sequence (DNA): TGTGCCAGCTCGAGGACAGGGGGAAATGAAAAACTGTTTTTT. This translates into CASSRTGGNEKLFF.

The chain carries TRBV29-1 and TRBJ2-5; tentative D call: TRBD1 (6 bases). V shed 6 bases and J shed 4 bases, with 12 bases lying between them. Germline loops: CDR1 SQVTM, CDR2 ANQGSEA. The CDR3 totals 12 residues. The CDR3 nucleotides are TGCAGCGTCGCACAGGGTGTAGAGACCCAGTACTTC. This codes for CSVAQGVETQYF.

The chain links TRBV12-3 or TRBV12-4 to TRBJ2-2; no clear D. The CDR3 loop spans 15 amino acids. V gave up 1 base and J gave up 2 bases, with 8 bases separating them. Here the CDR3 DNA reads TGTGCCAGCAGTTTAGGGCAGGTTAACACCGGGGAGCTGTTTTTT. It translates to CASSLGQVNTGELFF.